The clone carrying this T cell receptor beta chain was seen many times. What it binds is unknown. It was RNA transcripts that yielded the amplified TCR beta CDR3 regions. A set of HTBI primers served as the primers for a first-round RT-PCR of the TCR CDR3. TCRdb re-analysed the multiplex PCR reads in MiXCR, keeping a single row per CDR3 protein. The sample consists of approximately 210,000 distinct CDR3 sequences, about a sixth of them appearing once. This sample was included in a study of T cells in Graves' hyperthyroidism and ophthalmopathy. Study background: Peripheral blood was acquired at first diagnosis, ahead of any therapy whatsoever. Study outcomes and limitations: Peripheral blood also featured most of the thyroid clonotypes expanded above 0.001.

Trimming shortened V by 7 bases and J by 3 bases, and 16 bases separated the two germline ends. Germline values: CDR1 SNHLY, CDR2 FYNNEI. The CDR3 is 14 amino acids. This rearrangement joins TRBV2 to TRBJ2-7, with D possibly TRBD2 on 5 matching bases. The sequenced sample was blood. This TCR was sampled from a man aged 50-60 years with Graves' hyperthyroidism. CDR3 sequence reads: CASMRLSGLYEQYF. CDR3 nucleotides: TGTGCCAGCATGCGGTTGAGCGGCCTCTACGAGCAGTACTTC.